The T cell receptor beta chain under discussion was sequenced for a study of breast tumors, draining lymph nodes, adjacent tissues. Regarding the study as a whole: The lymph node origin of tumor T cells was framed as consistent with a hypothesis, not demonstrated.

For this clonotype: No antigen is known for it. A much larger clone differs from this one at a single base, so this may be a read error. As the CDR3 is not closed by the conserved phenylalanine or tryptophan, this likely results from a read error.

Germline CDR1 MNHEY, CDR2 SMNVEV (reference sequence). The J segment lost 6 bases and the V segment lost 5 bases, leaving 5 bases of the junction unmatched. CDR3 size: 13 residues. TCRdb re-analysed the multiplex PCR reads in MiXCR, keeping a single row per CDR3 protein. The sample shows 180,000 or so distinct CDR3 sequences, about 30% of them seen only once. Breast cancer patients provided tissue from their axillary draining lymph nodes. The clonotype was recovered from a female donor with breast cancer. Some clones in this sample may be carry-over from other donors' samples. The V gene is TRBV27, the J gene TRBJ2-3; 7 bases fit TRBD1. Sequencing was carried out using axillary lymph node tissue. The DNA for the CDR3 is TGTGCCAGCAGTCCGACAGGGCCGGATACGCAGTATTCT. Its translation is CASSPTGPDTQYS.